The 18 T cell receptor beta chains reported below all come from one sample, sequenced in a study of molecular identifiers for immune sequencing clone quantification. In TCRdb, the PCR reads were re-called with MiXCR into one record per CDR3 protein. Of around 480,000 distinct CDR3 sequences detected, approximately 25% appear once; the ten largest clones hold around 0.8%. Input material: naive CD8+ T cells from blood, with Jurkat cell RNA spiked in. The subset denotes: FACS-sorted CD8+CD4-CCR7+CD45RA+ naive T cells. Receptors were obtained from a human donor in good health. Some libraries in this study had Jurkat cell RNA spiked in.

This clonotype was picked up many times. The chain couples TRBV7-2 to TRBJ1-6; D is possibly TRBD1 (5 bases). Trimming removed 5 bases from V and 0 bases from J, with 14 bases in between. Germline CDR1 reads SGHTA; CDR2 reads FQGNSA. This CDR3 contains 17 residues. The CDR3 is CASSEVGAASYNSPLHF. The DNA for the CDR3 is TGTGCCAGCAGCGAGGTTGGGGCGGCCTCCTATAATTCACCCCTCCACTTT.

This clonotype occurred many times. CDR3: CASSFRGGRQPQHF. The CDR3 nucleotides are TGTGCCAGCAGTTTCCGTGGAGGGCGCCAGCCCCAGCATTTT. This chain connects TRBV28 to TRBJ1-5; D not resolved. Trimming took 3 bases from V and 7 from J, leaving 13 bases between them. This CDR3 is 14 amino acids long. Germline CDR1 is MDHEN and CDR2 is SYDVKM.

The chain is built from TRBV5-1 and TRBJ2-7, with TRBD1 identical over 11 bases. In germline, CDR1 is SGHRS, CDR2 YFSETQ. Trimming removed 4 bases from V and 6 bases from J; junction bases left unmatched: 9. The CDR3 runs to 15 residues. The CDR3 nucleotides are TGCGCCAGCAGCGACGGACAGGGGGCGGCTCTCGAGCAGTACTTC. Translated, it gives CASSDGQGAALEQYF.

This clonotype came up many times. J is TRBJ2-3 and V is TRBV25-1, with D possibly TRBD1 on 6 matching bases. The CDR3 extends over 18 amino acids. Per germline, CDR1 MGHDK and CDR2 SYGVNS. The V gene lost 0 bases and the J gene lost 1 base, with 17 bases spanning the gap. The CDR3 DNA follows: TGTGCCAGCAGTGAATATTTAGCAGGGGCGCGAGGCACAGATACGCAGTATTTT. It encodes CASSEYLAGARGTDTQYF.

Comments on this clonotype: A much more abundant neighbour one base away suggests this may be a read error. The chain recombines TRBV4-3 with TRBJ1-1; no clear D. This CDR3 is built from 13 residues. Germline-derived CDR1 and CDR2 are LGHNA and YSLEER. V lost 2 bases and J lost 2, with 6 bases in between. The CDR3 DNA follows: TGCGCCAGCAGCCAATGGAGCAACACTGAAGCTTTCTTT. It translates to CASSQWSNTEAFF.

A word on this clonotype: Given a much more abundant clone one base away, this may be a read error. The chain employs TRBV28 and TRBJ2-3, with 7 bases lining up with TRBD2. The CDR3 spans 16 residues. Trimming cost V 5 bases and J 2 bases; bases outside gene matches: 10. Germline V gene data show CDR1 as MDHEN and CDR2 as SYDVKM. CDR3 DNA: TGTGCCAGCAGTCCGGGGGACTACTCCTACACAGATACGCAGTATTTT. Translation: CASSPGDYSYTDTQYF.

This clonotype was detected many times. The genes are TRBV7-2 and TRBJ2-5; D might be TRBD1 or TRBD2, each matching 6 bases. The CDR3 is 17 residues long. Per the germline V gene, CDR1 is SGHTA and CDR2 is FQGNSA. Deletions cut 0 bases from V and 4 bases from J, with 18 bases between. DNA of the CDR3: TGTGCCAGCAGCTTAGCTCGTTTGGGGGGCTCAGTAGAGACCCAGTACTTC. Translating gives CASSLARLGGSVETQYF. The full variable domain, with the rest looked up from reference TRBV7-2 and TRBJ2-5, is GAGVSQSPSNKVTEKGKDVELRCDPISGHTALYWYRQSLGQGLEFLIYFQGNSAPDKSGLPSDRFSAERTGGSVSTLTIQRTQQEDSAVYLCASSLARLGGSVETQYFGPGTRLLVL.

This clonotype was seen a handful of times. V gene TRBV9 combines with J gene TRBJ1-1, with D perhaps TRBD1 (5 bases). V shed 1 base and J shed 1 base, with 23 bases lying between them. CDR1 is SGDLS, CDR2 YYNGEE, per germline. CDR3 size: 19 residues. CDR3 DNA: TGTGCCAGCAGCGTATCAACCGGGACGGGGATTTTTGGGAACACTGAAGCTTTCTTT. Protein sequence: CASSVSTGTGIFGNTEAFF.

The chain joins TRBV4-2 to TRBJ2-3; 8 bases fit TRBD1. V was pared by 1 base and J by 6 bases, with 6 bases of the junction left unmatched. CDR1 and CDR2 from the germline V gene are LGHNA and YNFKEQ. This CDR3 has 15 amino acids. The CDR3 spells CASSQVGDRMDTQYF. In DNA form, the CDR3 reads TGTGCCAGCAGCCAAGTGGGGGACAGGATGGATACGCAGTATTTT.

The rearrangement joins TRBV6-1 to TRBJ2-7, with D possibly being TRBD1 (5 bases). The CDR3 runs to 14 residues. The V gene lost 2 bases and the J gene lost 4 bases, with 12 bases spanning the gap. From germline, CDR1 is MNHNS and CDR2 SASEGT. DNA for the CDR3: TGTGCCAGCAGTGAAACCAGGGTCCGGTACGAGCAGTACTTC. It yields the protein CASSETRVRYEQYF.

This clonotype was seen a handful of times. The chain is built from TRBV12-2 and TRBJ2-7. TRBV12-2 is given as a pseudogene. The CDR3 spans 13 residues. CDR3 in DNA: TGTGCAAGTCGCTTATTACAGTCCCACGAGCAGTACTTC. This translates into CASRLLQSHEQYF.

V gene TRBV29-1 combines with J gene TRBJ2-1, with TRBD2 as a possible D gene (5 bases). Germline CDR1 is SQVTM and CDR2 is ANQGSEA. This CDR3 has 13 amino acids. Trimming left V 7 bases short and J 10 bases short, with 20 bases between. The CDR3 sequence is CSADPWSGAEQFF. For the CDR3, the DNA is TGCAGCGCTGACCCGTGGAGCGGAGCCGAGCAGTTCTTC.

This clonotype has only a few counts. This rearrangement joins TRBV15 to TRBJ2-1; TRBD2 agrees at 12 bases. CDR3 size: 17 residues. V trimming: 5 bases; J trimming: 4 bases; junction bases outside the gene matches: 9. Per germline, CDR1 LNHNV and CDR2 YYDKDF (reference sequence). The CDR3 region is CATSGRFLAGGYNEQFF. In DNA, the CDR3 is TGTGCCACCAGCGGGAGGTTCCTAGCGGGAGGGTACAATGAGCAGTTCTTC.

This clonotype was seen repeatedly, ten times or more. The gene calls are TRBV9 and TRBJ2-3; D gene unclear. V shed 0 bases and J shed 6 bases, with 5 bases lying between them. This CDR3 contains 12 residues. Germline values: CDR1 SGDLS, CDR2 YYNGEE. The CDR3, as DNA: TGTGCCAGCAGCGTAGAAGGGGATACGCAGTATTTT. Amino acid sequence: CASSVEGDTQYF.

The chain uses TRBV27 and TRBJ1-1; D is perhaps TRBD1 (5 bases). Germline CDR1 is MNHEY and CDR2 is SMNVEV (reference sequence). The CDR3 consists of 11 residues. V was trimmed by 7 bases and J by 4 bases, leaving 7 bases between them. Here the CDR3 DNA reads TGTGCCAGCATAGGGACCACTGAAGCTTTCTTT. Amino acid sequence: CASIGTTEAFF.

This clonotype was counted a few times. The J gene is TRBJ1-3, the V gene TRBV3-1; D unresolved. The CDR3 is 14 residues long. V lost 4 bases, J lost 0 bases, and 7 bases lay in between. From germline, CDR1 is LGHDT and CDR2 YNNKEL (reference sequence). CDR3 bases: TGTGCCAGCAGCCGGGATCTCTCTGGAAACACCATATATTTT. Translated: CASSRDLSGNTIYF. Filled out from reference TRBV3-1 and TRBJ1-3, the complete variable domain reads DTAVSQTPKYLVTQMGNDKSIKCEQNLGHDTMYWYKQDSKKFLKIMFSYNNKELIINETVPNRFSPKSPDKAHLNLHINSLELGDSAVYFCASSRDLSGNTIYFGEGSWLTVV.

Remarks on this clonotype: Being one base from a much bigger clone, this may be a read error. This chain joins TRBV7-9 and TRBJ1-1, with D possibly matching TRBD1 (5 bases). Germline CDR1 and CDR2: SEHNR and FQNEAQ (reference sequence). The CDR3 contains 15 residues. The CDR3 DNA sequence: TGTGCCGGCAGTGGGAACAGGTCGCCGAGGACTGAAGCTTTCTTT. It codes for CAGSGNRSPRTEAFF. Using reference TRBV7-9 and TRBJ1-1 for the parts outside the CDR3, the full variable domain is DTGVSQNPRHKITKRGQNVTFRCDPISEHNRLYWYRQTLGQGPEFLTYFQNEAQLEKSRLLSDRFSAERPKGSFSTLEIQRTEQGDSAMYLCAGSGNRSPRTEAFFGQGTRLTVV.

The chain is built from TRBV4-1 and TRBJ2-7; TRBD2 agrees at 9 bases. This CDR3 is 17 amino acids long. CDR1 is MGHRA and CDR2 is YSYEKL in the germline V gene. Trimming cost V 2 bases and J 4 bases; bases outside gene matches: 12. CDR3 sequence reads: CASSQSLASGVEYEQYF. As DNA, the CDR3 is TGCGCCAGCAGCCAAAGTTTGGCTAGCGGGGTGGAGTACGAGCAGTACTTC.